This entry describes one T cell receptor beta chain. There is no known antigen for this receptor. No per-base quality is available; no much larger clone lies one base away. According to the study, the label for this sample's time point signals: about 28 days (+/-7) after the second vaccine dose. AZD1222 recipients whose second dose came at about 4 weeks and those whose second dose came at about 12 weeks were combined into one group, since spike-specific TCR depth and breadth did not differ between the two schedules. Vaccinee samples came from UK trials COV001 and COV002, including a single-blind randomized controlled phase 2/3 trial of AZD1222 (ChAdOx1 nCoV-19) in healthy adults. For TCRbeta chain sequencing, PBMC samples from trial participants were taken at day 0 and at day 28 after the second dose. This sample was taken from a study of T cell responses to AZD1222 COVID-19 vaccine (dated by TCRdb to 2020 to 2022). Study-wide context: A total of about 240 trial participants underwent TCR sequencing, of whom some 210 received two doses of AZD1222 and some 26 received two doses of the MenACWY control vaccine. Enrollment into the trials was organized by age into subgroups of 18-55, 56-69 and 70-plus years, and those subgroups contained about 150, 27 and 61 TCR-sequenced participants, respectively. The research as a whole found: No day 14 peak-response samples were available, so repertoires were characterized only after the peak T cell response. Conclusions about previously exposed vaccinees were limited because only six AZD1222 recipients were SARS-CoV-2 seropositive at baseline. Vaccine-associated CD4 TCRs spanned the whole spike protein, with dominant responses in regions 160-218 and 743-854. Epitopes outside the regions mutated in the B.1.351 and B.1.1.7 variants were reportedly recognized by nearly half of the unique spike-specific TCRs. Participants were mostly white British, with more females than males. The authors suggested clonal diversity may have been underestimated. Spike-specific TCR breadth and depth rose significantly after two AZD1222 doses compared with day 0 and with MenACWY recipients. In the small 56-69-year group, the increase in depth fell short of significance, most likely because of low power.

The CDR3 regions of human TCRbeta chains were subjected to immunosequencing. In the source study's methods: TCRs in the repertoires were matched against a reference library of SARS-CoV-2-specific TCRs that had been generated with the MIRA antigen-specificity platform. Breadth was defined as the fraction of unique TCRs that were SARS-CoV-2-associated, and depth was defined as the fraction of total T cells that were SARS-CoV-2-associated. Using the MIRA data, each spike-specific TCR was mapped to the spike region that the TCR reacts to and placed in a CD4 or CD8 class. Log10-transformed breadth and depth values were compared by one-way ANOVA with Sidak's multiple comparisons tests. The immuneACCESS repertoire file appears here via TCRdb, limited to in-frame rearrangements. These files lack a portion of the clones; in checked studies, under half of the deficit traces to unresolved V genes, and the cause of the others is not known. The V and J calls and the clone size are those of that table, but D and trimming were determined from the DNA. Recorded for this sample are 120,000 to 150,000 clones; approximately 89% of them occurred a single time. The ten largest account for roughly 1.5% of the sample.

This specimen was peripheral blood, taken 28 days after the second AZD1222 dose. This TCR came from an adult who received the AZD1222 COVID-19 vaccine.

This receptor has the CDR3 CASSQDRGGGSTDTQYF. The nucleotide sequence reads TGTGCCAGCAGCCAAGATAGGGGCGGGGGTAGCACAGATACGCAGTATTTT. The sequence joins TRBV4-2 to TRBJ2-3, and 7 bases in between align with TRBD2. The CDR3 spans 17 residues, from the cysteine through the phenylalanine. Here the CDR3 DNA is all that survives: 51 bases in frame from base 1. For this chain, trimming is 0 bases at the V end and 0 bases at the J end, and the number of junction bases without a gene match is 6. The germline V gene yields LGHNA for CDR1 and YNFKEQ for CDR2.